What follows is one T cell receptor (beta chain) and its context. Profiling relied on immunoSEQ multiplex PCR, and the TCRdb table lists in-frame clones only, not all of them. Seen here are about 60,000 clones, about nine tenths observed once, and the top ten hold around 1.2%. The sample originates from a study of control samples from healthy donors and cancer patients. Germline V gene data show CDR1 as MNHEY and CDR2 as SMNVEV (reference sequence). Trimming stripped 2 bases from V and 4 bases from J, with 10 bases between. This CDR3 is built from 14 residues. The sample taken for sequencing was PBMCs. This receptor was identified in a woman in her forties or fifties with colorectal cancer. The V call is TRBV27, the J call TRBJ2-3; D perhaps matches TRBD1 (6 bases). In DNA form, the CDR3 reads TGTGCCAGCAGTTTACCAGGGGTGGCAGATACGCAGTATTTT. Translated: CASSLPGVADTQYF.